The clone carrying this T cell receptor (beta chain) has just one count. The antigen remains unidentified. Nashville, Tennessee was home to all donors, who were Caucasian adults. The data are from a study of shared clonotypes between healthy human individuals. Methods used by the authors: ImmunoSEQ supplied junction-only sequences lacking quality scores, so filtering was different. Method: immunoSEQ multiplex PCR; TCRdb's copy keeps in-frame clones and lacks some. V and J calls and clone size are copied from that table; D and trimming were computed from the DNA. Of just over 2,000,000 clones detected, roughly 96% appear once; the ten largest clones hold 0.1% to 0.15%. Germline V CDR1 and CDR2: KGHSH, LQKENI. V was clipped by 3 bases and J by 5 bases, with 13 bases between them. CDR3 length: 15 amino acids. Study findings and constraints: Naive subsets usually exceeded memory subsets in estimated richness.

This clonotype was obtained from a man aged 18 to 29 in good health. The chain is built from TRBV18 and TRBJ1-4, with a possible D match to TRBD1 (5 bases). The sequenced sample was naive CD4+ T cells sorted from blood. Subset denoted: CD45RA+ positively selected. CDR3 region: CASSPGAGVNEKLFF. Written as DNA, the CDR3 is TGTGCCAGCTCACCCGGGGCAGGCGTGAATGAAAAACTGTTTTTT.